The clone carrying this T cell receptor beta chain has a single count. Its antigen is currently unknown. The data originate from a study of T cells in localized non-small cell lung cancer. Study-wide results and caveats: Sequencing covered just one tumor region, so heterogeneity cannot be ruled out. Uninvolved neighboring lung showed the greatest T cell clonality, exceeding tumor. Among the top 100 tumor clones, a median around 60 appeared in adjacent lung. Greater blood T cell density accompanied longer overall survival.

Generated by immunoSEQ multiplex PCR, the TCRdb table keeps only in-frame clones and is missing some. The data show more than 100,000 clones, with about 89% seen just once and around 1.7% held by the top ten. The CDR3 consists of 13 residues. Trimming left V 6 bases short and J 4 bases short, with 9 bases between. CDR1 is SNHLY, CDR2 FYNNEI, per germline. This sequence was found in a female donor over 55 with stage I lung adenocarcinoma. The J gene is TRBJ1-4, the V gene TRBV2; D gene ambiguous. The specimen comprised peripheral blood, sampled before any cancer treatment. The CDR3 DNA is TGTGCCAGCAGGGTTAGGTTTAATGAAAAACTGTTTTTT. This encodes CASRVRFNEKLFF.